This TCR beta chain derives from a study of shared clonotypes between healthy human individuals. As for the study in general: Three men and two women, aged 18 to 49, were donors. Findings and limits, study-wide: Sequencing depth was a factor that was expected to affect clonotype sharing among donors.

Concerning this clone itself: The antigen remains unidentified.

TCRdb's table, derived via immunoSEQ multiplex PCR, lists solely in-frame clones and lacks some. The sample holds about 2,200,000 clones; approximately 94% are singletons and the top ten take over 1.5%. CDR1 is MNHEY and CDR2 is SMNVEV in the germline V gene (reference sequence). The V and J ends lost 5 bases and 0 bases respectively, with 11 bases between them. The CDR3 runs 15 residues. CD45RO-negative, CCR7-positively selected cells formed the naive CD8 fraction, excluding terminally differentiated effector memory CD45RA+ cells. Free of recent acute infections or vaccinations, the donors were healthy HIV-negative adults.

The rearrangement links TRBV27 to TRBJ2-1, with D perhaps matching TRBD2 (5 bases). Sequences were obtained from naive CD8+ T cells from PBMCs. The sequence was collected from a young man in good health. Some clones in this sample may be carry-over from other donors' samples. The CDR3 DNA follows: TGTGCCAGCAGTGGGAGCGGAAACTCCTACAATGAGCAGTTCTTC. Protein product: CASSGSGNSYNEQFF.